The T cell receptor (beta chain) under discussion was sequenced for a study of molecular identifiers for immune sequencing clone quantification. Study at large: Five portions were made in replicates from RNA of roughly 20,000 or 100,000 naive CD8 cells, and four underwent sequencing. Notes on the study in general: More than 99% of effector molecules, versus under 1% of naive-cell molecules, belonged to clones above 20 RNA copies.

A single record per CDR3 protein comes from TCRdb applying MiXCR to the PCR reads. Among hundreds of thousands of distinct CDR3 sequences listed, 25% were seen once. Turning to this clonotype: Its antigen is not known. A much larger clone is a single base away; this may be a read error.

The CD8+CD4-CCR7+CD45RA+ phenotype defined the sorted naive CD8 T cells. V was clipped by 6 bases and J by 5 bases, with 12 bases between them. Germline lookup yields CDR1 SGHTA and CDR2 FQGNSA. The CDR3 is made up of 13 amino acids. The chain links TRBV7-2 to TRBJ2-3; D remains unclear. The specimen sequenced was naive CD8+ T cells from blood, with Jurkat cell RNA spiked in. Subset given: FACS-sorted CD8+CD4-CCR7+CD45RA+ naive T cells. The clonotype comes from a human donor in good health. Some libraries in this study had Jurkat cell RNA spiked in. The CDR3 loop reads CASRPALVDTQYF. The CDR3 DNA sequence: TGTGCCAGCAGGCCAGCCCTGGTAGATACGCAGTATTTT.